Shown below are 7 T cell receptor beta chains from a single sample sequenced in a study of response to subunit inactivated influenza vaccine. Using its own MiXCR run on the RT-PCR reads, TCRdb lists one record per CDR3 protein. The sample contains 150,000 to 200,000 distinct CDR3 sequences, over 9.5% of which appear only once. These data were also filed under a second study, of T cells expressing NK-cell markers. This second study notes: Production of TCR beta cDNA relied on 5'RACE template switching with UMIs.

The sequences come from CD8+ T cells sorted from PBMCs, collected about 13 days after vaccination. The receptors originated from a man between 45 and 60 years old who received an inactivated influenza vaccine.

J is TRBJ1-2 and V is TRBV12-3 or TRBV12-4; perhaps TRBD1 as D (6 bases). Deletions cut 5 bases from V and 5 bases from J, with 12 bases between. This CDR3 has 13 residues. The CDR3 DNA is TGTGCCAGCAGTCCAGGGGTGAGATATGGCTACACCTTC. It codes for CASSPGVRYGYTF.

The J gene is TRBJ1-2, the V gene TRBV27, with 8 bases matching TRBD1. CDR1 MNHEY and CDR2 SMNVEV come from the germline V gene (reference sequence). V was clipped by 5 bases and J by 0 bases; unmatched bases: 8. The CDR3 spans 16 residues. The CDR3, as DNA: TGTGCCAGCAGTCCGGGGACAGGCGCGGCTAACTATGGCTACACCTTC. Translating gives CASSPGTGAANYGYTF.

The J gene is TRBJ2-1, the V gene TRBV11-2; D uncertain. Germline V lookup: CDR1 SGHAT, CDR2 FQNNGV. Trimming removed 5 bases at V and 1 base at J, with 21 bases between. This CDR3 is built from 18 residues. In DNA, the CDR3 is TGTGCCAGCAGCACTCGAAAATTGGCGGCCTTTTCCTACAATGAGCAGTTCTTC. Translating it yields CASSTRKLAAFSYNEQFF.

This clonotype was seen a few times. The V and J genes are TRBV10-3 and TRBJ1-4, with TRBD1 matching 7 bases. J was trimmed by 3 bases and V by 2 bases; bases with no gene match: 9. The CDR3 loop spans 17 amino acids. Germline lookup yields CDR1 ENHRY and CDR2 SYGVKD. Here the CDR3 reads CAISELFFRGANEKLFF. CDR3 coding DNA: TGTGCCATCAGTGAGCTGTTCTTCAGGGGGGCTAATGAAAAACTGTTTTTT.

V usage is TRBV29-1 and J usage is TRBJ1-1; D might be TRBD1 (6 bases). The CDR3 runs to 13 residues. Deletions cut 6 bases from V and 1 base from J, with 12 bases between. The germline gives CDR1 SQVTM, CDR2 ANQGSEA. Here the CDR3 reads CSVTPRGNTEAFF. The CDR3 region has the DNA TGCAGCGTGACCCCCAGGGGGAACACTGAAGCTTTCTTT. Based on the CDR3 plus reference TRBV29-1 and TRBJ1-1, the full variable domain is SAVISQKPSRDICQRGTSLTIQCQVDSQVTMMFWYRQQPGQSLTLIATANQGSEATYESGFVIDKFPISRPNLTFSTLTVSNMSPEDSSIYLCSVTPRGNTEAFFGQGTRLTVV.

This clonotype occurred a few times. The gene calls are TRBV6-2 or TRBV6-3 and TRBJ2-1; 8 nucleotides match TRBD2. This CDR3 contains 14 residues. Germline loops: CDR1 MNHEY, CDR2 SVGEGT. V lost 5 bases and J lost 7; bases outside the gene matches: 7. This CDR3 is CASSAGLVGNEQFF. The CDR3 DNA sequence: TGTGCCAGCAGTGCGGGACTAGTAGGGAATGAGCAGTTCTTC.

This clonotype was counted a few times. The genes are TRBV5-5 and TRBJ1-4, with D perhaps TRBD1 (6 bases). The CDR3 sequence is 12 residues long. Germline CDR1 reads SGHKS; CDR2 reads YYEKEE (reference sequence). V gave up 6 bases and J gave up 5 bases, with 8 bases separating them. The CDR3 reads CASTQGNEKLFF. The CDR3 DNA reads as TGTGCCAGCACTCAGGGGAATGAAAAACTGTTTTTT.